This record looks at one T cell receptor beta chain sequence and its context. The antigen remains undetermined. This record comes from a study of PD-1 blockade in classical Hodgkin lymphoma. The study's findings and limits: A reduction in baseline TCR diversity was reportedly seen in newly diagnosed patients relative to healthy donors.

The repertoire was sequenced with immunoSEQ multiplex PCR; TCRdb's copy has only in-frame clones and lacks some. The sample comprises 55,000 to 65,000 clones, 75% to 90% of which are singletons, and 15% rests with the top ten. In every patient, relapse followed autologous stem cell transplantation, while exposure to brentuximab vedotin differed. The CDR3 has 14 residues. Trimming cost V 3 bases and J 2 bases, with 11 bases left between them. Germline V gives CDR1 LGHNT, CDR2 FRNRAP. Material: peripheral blood mononuclear cells (PBMCs), obtained at baseline. The TCR originated in a human donor with classical Hodgkin lymphoma. The gene calls are TRBV12-5 and TRBJ2-7, with D possibly matching TRBD1 (6 bases). CDR3 region: CASGFWDIPYEQYF. CDR3 bases: TGTGCTAGTGGTTTCTGGGACATTCCCTACGAGCAGTACTTC.